A selection of T cell receptor beta chains follows, all from one sample in a study of identical twins. TCRdb ran MiXCR on the 5' RACE reads and lists one entry per CDR3 protein. Of about 890,000 distinct CDR3 sequences listed, 9% to 15% are singletons. Another study also made use of these data, one on yellow fever vaccine responses in identical twins.

Sequenced: PBMCs. Every receptor here comes from a woman aged 18 to 35 in good health. Both conserved end residues are part of each CDR3. Fields, in order: J gene, clone size, V gene, D gene, CDR3 DNA, CDR3 protein. The D gene is left open where the match is weak. Clone size is shown for a subset of rows, as once, few, many or a class of expanded clone.

j_gene: TRBJ2-2
abundance: few
v_gene: TRBV29-1
d_gene: TRBD1
CDR3nt: TGCAGCGTTGCCGGGACAGGGGGTATTTCGGGCACCGGGGAGCTGTTTTTT
CDR3aa: CSVAGTGGISGTGELFF

j_gene: TRBJ2-1
abundance: -
v_gene: TRBV5-4
d_gene: -
CDR3nt: TGTGCCAGCAGCATAGGAGGGGGCGCGTCCTACAATGAGCAGTTCTTC
CDR3aa: CASSIGGGASYNEQFF

j_gene: TRBJ2-3
abundance: few
v_gene: TRBV28
d_gene: -
CDR3nt: TGTGCCAGCAGTTTGTCGACCGTACCAGATACGCAGTATTTT
CDR3aa: CASSLSTVPDTQYF

j_gene: TRBJ2-1
abundance: many
v_gene: TRBV5-1
d_gene: -
CDR3nt: TGCGCCAGCAGCGCCACTAGTCCCTCCTACAATGAGCAGTTCTTC
CDR3aa: CASSATSPSYNEQFF

j_gene: TRBJ1-4
abundance: -
v_gene: TRBV20-1
d_gene: -
CDR3nt: TGCAGTGCTAGAAAGGAACAGACCTATAATGAAAAACTGTTTTTT
CDR3aa: CSARKEQTYNEKLFF

j_gene: TRBJ2-1
abundance: few
v_gene: TRBV20-1
d_gene: TRBD2
CDR3nt: TGCAGTGCTGCCACGGGACTAGTGGGCCACAATGAGCAGTTCTTC
CDR3aa: CSAATGLVGHNEQFF

j_gene: TRBJ2-6
abundance: -
v_gene: TRBV20-1
d_gene: -
CDR3nt: TGCAGTGCTAGAGATCCCCGGACTGGGGCCAACGTCCTGACTTTC
CDR3aa: CSARDPRTGANVLTF

j_gene: TRBJ2-1
abundance: few
v_gene: TRBV6-1
d_gene: -
CDR3nt: TGTGCCAGTAGACGCCGAGGGACCAGTTGGCCCAATGAGCAGTTCTTC
CDR3aa: CASRRRGTSWPNEQFF

j_gene: TRBJ1-1
abundance: -
v_gene: TRBV19
d_gene: -
CDR3nt: TGTGCCAGTACCTCCTTGGGGGGGCTCACTGAAGCTTTCTTT
CDR3aa: CASTSLGGLTEAFF

j_gene: TRBJ1-1
abundance: -
v_gene: TRBV25-1
d_gene: -
CDR3nt: TGTGCCAGCAGTGAGCACACCGCCGCTTTCTTT
CDR3aa: CASSEHTAAFF

j_gene: TRBJ1-1
abundance: few
v_gene: TRBV7-9
d_gene: -
CDR3nt: TGTGCCAGCAGAATACAGGGAGCCACTGAAGCTTTCTTT
CDR3aa: CASRIQGATEAFF

j_gene: TRBJ2-1
abundance: many
v_gene: TRBV24-1
d_gene: TRBD1
CDR3nt: TGTGCCACCAGTGACCCGGGACAGGGTGACAATGAGCAGTTCTTC
CDR3aa: CATSDPGQGDNEQFF

j_gene: TRBJ2-3
abundance: -
v_gene: TRBV24-1
d_gene: -
CDR3nt: TGTGCCACCAGTTCCAGTGCAGATACGCAGTATTTT
CDR3aa: CATSSSADTQYF

j_gene: TRBJ2-1
abundance: few
v_gene: TRBV19
d_gene: TRBD2
CDR3nt: TGTGCCAGTATCGGCGGGAGGACCTATGAGCAGTTCTTC
CDR3aa: CASIGGRTYEQFF

j_gene: TRBJ2-3
abundance: many
v_gene: TRBV4-1
d_gene: -
CDR3nt: TGCGCCAGCAGCCAAGTCCTCACTGGATTAGATACGCAGTATTTT
CDR3aa: CASSQVLTGLDTQYF

j_gene: TRBJ2-1
abundance: many
v_gene: TRBV12-3/TRBV12-4
d_gene: TRBD2
CDR3nt: TGTGCCAGCAGGCGGACTAGCGTATACAATGAGCAGTTCTTC
CDR3aa: CASRRTSVYNEQFF

j_gene: TRBJ1-6
abundance: few
v_gene: TRBV25-1
d_gene: -
CDR3nt: TGTGCCAGCAGTGAATTAAGGGTACGAAATTCACCCCTCCACTTT
CDR3aa: CASSELRVRNSPLHF

j_gene: TRBJ2-4
abundance: -
v_gene: TRBV12-3/TRBV12-4
d_gene: TRBD1
CDR3nt: TGTGCCAGCAGTTTCACAGGGGGCAAAAACATTCAGTACTTC
CDR3aa: CASSFTGGKNIQYF

j_gene: TRBJ2-1
abundance: -
v_gene: TRBV20-1
d_gene: -
CDR3nt: TGCAGTGCTAGGGGTTTGTCGGGCTCCTACAATGAGCAGTTCTTC
CDR3aa: CSARGLSGSYNEQFF

j_gene: TRBJ2-2
abundance: -
v_gene: TRBV24-1
d_gene: -
CDR3nt: TGTGCCACCAGTCCCGGCCCTCGGGACACCGGGGAGCTGTTTTTT
CDR3aa: CATSPGPRDTGELFF

j_gene: TRBJ2-5
abundance: many
v_gene: TRBV25-1
d_gene: -
CDR3nt: TGTGCCAGCAGTGGAATGGGAGAAGAGACCCAGTACTTC
CDR3aa: CASSGMGEETQYF

j_gene: TRBJ2-1
abundance: -
v_gene: TRBV7-9
d_gene: TRBD2
CDR3nt: TGTGCCAGCAGCTTCGGCGGGGGGGCTGAGAATGAGCAGTTCTTC
CDR3aa: CASSFGGGAENEQFF

j_gene: TRBJ2-1
abundance: few
v_gene: TRBV29-1
d_gene: -
CDR3nt: TGCAGCGTTGAAGTTACTGGATTGTACAATGAGCAGTTCTTC
CDR3aa: CSVEVTGLYNEQFF

j_gene: TRBJ1-2
abundance: many
v_gene: TRBV24-1
d_gene: -
CDR3nt: TGTGCCACCAAGGGGAGCGGAAACTATGGCTACACCTTC
CDR3aa: CATKGSGNYGYTF

j_gene: TRBJ2-5
abundance: few
v_gene: TRBV7-8
d_gene: -
CDR3nt: TGTGCCAGCAGCTTATTCTCCAACCGGGACCAATCAAAAGAGACCCAGTACTTC
CDR3aa: CASSLFSNRDQSKETQYF

j_gene: TRBJ2-3
abundance: -
v_gene: TRBV14
d_gene: TRBD1
CDR3nt: TGTGCCAGCAGCCTCCCGGGACAGTCACTGCTCACAGATACGCAGTATTTT
CDR3aa: CASSLPGQSLLTDTQYF

j_gene: TRBJ1-3
abundance: -
v_gene: TRBV20-1
d_gene: -
CDR3nt: TGCAGTGCCCCGGTGGGAGGAAACACCATATATTTT
CDR3aa: CSAPVGGNTIYF

j_gene: TRBJ2-2
abundance: -
v_gene: TRBV6-5
d_gene: TRBD1
CDR3nt: TGTGCCAGCAGTCACGGACAGGGCACTTTTACGAACACCGGGGAGCTGTTTTTT
CDR3aa: CASSHGQGTFTNTGELFF

j_gene: TRBJ2-1
abundance: many
v_gene: TRBV24-1
d_gene: -
CDR3nt: TGTGCCACCAGTGATTATGTGACACCCGAGGGTAGTGAGCAGTTCTTC
CDR3aa: CATSDYVTPEGSEQFF

j_gene: TRBJ2-1
abundance: few
v_gene: TRBV3-1
d_gene: TRBD2
CDR3nt: TGTGCCAGCAGCCAATCCACTAGCGGGAGATTTCCTGAGCAGTTCTTC
CDR3aa: CASSQSTSGRFPEQFF

j_gene: TRBJ2-7
abundance: few
v_gene: TRBV9
d_gene: TRBD1
CDR3nt: TGTGCCAGCAGCGCCGGGACAGGGCTCGACGAGCAGTACTTC
CDR3aa: CASSAGTGLDEQYF

j_gene: TRBJ2-5
abundance: -
v_gene: TRBV6-5
d_gene: -
CDR3nt: TGTGCCAGCAGTTACTCGACGGGGACCCAAGAGACCCAGTACTTC
CDR3aa: CASSYSTGTQETQYF